This entry concerns a single TCR beta chain. Profiling relied on immunoSEQ multiplex PCR, and the TCRdb table lists in-frame clones only, not all of them. The table lists about half a million clones, approximately 85% of them singletons, with around 13% in the top ten. The sample is drawn from a study of shared clonotypes between healthy human individuals. V gave up 5 bases and J gave up 9 bases; unmatched junction bases: 7. This CDR3 comprises 13 residues. Germline CDR1 and CDR2: KGHSH and LQKENI. The TCR was taken from a woman aged 40-49 years in good health. Some clones in this sample may be carry-over from other donors' samples. The V gene is TRBV18, the J gene TRBJ2-7, with 10 bases matching TRBD2. Sequenced sample: PBMCs. The CDR3, as DNA: TGTGCCAGCTCATATGAGCGGGAGGGCCGGCAGTACTTC. It translates to CASSYEREGRQYF.